The rows below give T cell receptor beta chains drawn from one sample of a study of PD-L1 blockade in urothelial cancer. Profiled with immunoSEQ multiplex PCR; TCRdb holds only in-frame clones, not every one. The sample gives around 87,000 clones, roughly 85% of which show up once; around 7.7% is in the top ten. Sequencing used PBMCs, obtained around atezolizumab (anti-PD-L1) treatment. These receptor sequences come from a man in his 70s with urothelial cancer. Both conserved end residues are part of each CDR3. Fields, in order: D gene, J gene, V gene, clone size, CDR3 DNA, CDR3 protein. A D gene is named only where the DNA matches it firmly. A row's size may be missing; if present it is once, few, many or a size class.

d_call: TRBD1
j_call: TRBJ1-5
v_call: TRBV6-5
clone_size: NA
cdr3_nt: TGTGCCAGCAGGCCGGGACAGGGAGCCGGGGGGCCCCAGCATTTT
cdr3_aa: CASRPGQGAGGPQHF

d_call: NA
j_call: TRBJ1-5
v_call: TRBV19
clone_size: NA
cdr3_nt: TGTGCCAGTAGTAGTTTCGGACAGTATAGCAATCAGCCCCAGCATTTT
cdr3_aa: CASSSFGQYSNQPQHF

d_call: NA
j_call: TRBJ1-5
v_call: TRBV7-2
clone_size: NA
cdr3_nt: TGTGCCAGCAGCTTCAGCCCCCGAGCGGGTCAACCCCAGCATTTT
cdr3_aa: CASSFSPRAGQPQHF

d_call: NA
j_call: TRBJ1-2
v_call: TRBV7-9
clone_size: NA
cdr3_nt: TGTGCCAGCAGCATAACCGGGGGGGACAACTATGGCTACACCTTC
cdr3_aa: CASSITGGDNYGYTF

d_call: TRBD2
j_call: TRBJ2-7
v_call: TRBV6-5
clone_size: few
cdr3_nt: TGTGCCAGCAGAGGGACTAGCGGGAGTTACGAGCAGTACTTC
cdr3_aa: CASRGTSGSYEQYF

d_call: TRBD1
j_call: TRBJ2-1
v_call: TRBV13
clone_size: NA
cdr3_nt: TGTGCCAGCAGTTTTTTTGGACAGGGGCGTGGTGAGCAGTTCTTC
cdr3_aa: CASSFFGQGRGEQFF

d_call: NA
j_call: TRBJ1-4
v_call: TRBV6-6
clone_size: NA
cdr3_nt: TGTGCCAGCAGTTACTCTATCGGGGGGGCGAATGAAAAACTGTTTTTT
cdr3_aa: CASSYSIGGANEKLFF

d_call: NA
j_call: TRBJ1-1
v_call: TRBV5-5
clone_size: few
cdr3_nt: TGTGCCAGCAGCTTGACAGGGTACGGGGGGACTGAAGCTTTCTTT
cdr3_aa: CASSLTGYGGTEAFF

d_call: NA
j_call: TRBJ2-7
v_call: TRBV4-1
clone_size: NA
cdr3_nt: TGCGCCAGCAGCCCGGGGATCTCCTACGAGCAGTACTTC
cdr3_aa: CASSPGISYEQYF

d_call: TRBD2
j_call: TRBJ2-2
v_call: TRBV18
clone_size: NA
cdr3_nt: TGTGCCAGCTCACCACGAGATCTCGGGAGGGCGTCCGGGGAGCTGTTTTTT
cdr3_aa: CASSPRDLGRASGELFF

d_call: NA
j_call: TRBJ2-1
v_call: TRBV7-2
clone_size: NA
cdr3_nt: TGTGCCAGCAGCACAGAAGGAGGCTACGAAACCCCCTACAATGAGCAGTTCTTC
cdr3_aa: CASSTEGGYETPYNEQFF

d_call: TRBD1
j_call: TRBJ1-2
v_call: TRBV5-1
clone_size: NA
cdr3_nt: TGCGCCAGCAGCTTTCGGACAGGGAGTAATGATGGCTACACCTTC
cdr3_aa: CASSFRTGSNDGYTF

d_call: TRBD2
j_call: TRBJ2-1
v_call: TRBV7-2
clone_size: NA
cdr3_nt: TGTGCCAGCAGCTTAGGTCCTAGCGGGAGGTCCTACTACAATGAGCAGTTCTTC
cdr3_aa: CASSLGPSGRSYYNEQFF

d_call: TRBD2
j_call: TRBJ2-1
v_call: TRBV18
clone_size: NA
cdr3_nt: TGTGCCAGCTCACCAAAGTTGGCGGGAGGTACCTACAATGAGCAGTTCTTC
cdr3_aa: CASSPKLAGGTYNEQFF

d_call: TRBD1
j_call: TRBJ1-5
v_call: TRBV7-6
clone_size: NA
cdr3_nt: TGTGCCAGCAGCTTAGGGCTGGACAGGGGCGGCAATCAGCCCCAGCATTTT
cdr3_aa: CASSLGLDRGGNQPQHF

d_call: NA
j_call: TRBJ2-1
v_call: TRBV7-3
clone_size: once
cdr3_nt: TGTGCCAGCAGCCCGGGACTTAGCTCCTACAATGAGCAGTTCTTC
cdr3_aa: CASSPGLSSYNEQFF

d_call: TRBD2
j_call: TRBJ2-7
v_call: TRBV7-2
clone_size: once
cdr3_nt: TGTGCCAGCAGCTGGGGGCTAGCGGGGGCCTACGAGCAGTACTTC
cdr3_aa: CASSWGLAGAYEQYF

d_call: TRBD2
j_call: TRBJ2-1
v_call: TRBV4-1
clone_size: NA
cdr3_nt: TGCGCCAGCAGCCAAGAAAAAGCGGGGCTCAGAAATGAGCAGTTCTTC
cdr3_aa: CASSQEKAGLRNEQFF

d_call: TRBD2
j_call: TRBJ2-1
v_call: TRBV7-3
clone_size: NA
cdr3_nt: TGTGCCAGCAGCCCGACTAGCGGGAGCGGCGGTGAGCAGTTCTTC
cdr3_aa: CASSPTSGSGGEQFF

d_call: NA
j_call: TRBJ2-1
v_call: TRBV5-6
clone_size: once
cdr3_nt: TGTGCCAGCAGCTTGTCTCCCCAGTCAAATGAGCAGTTCTTC
cdr3_aa: CASSLSPQSNEQFF

d_call: NA
j_call: TRBJ1-2
v_call: TRBV7-9
clone_size: NA
cdr3_nt: TGTGCCAGCAGTGACGGGACTCCACCCCGTGGCTACACCTTC
cdr3_aa: CASSDGTPPRGYTF

d_call: NA
j_call: TRBJ1-1
v_call: TRBV5-4
clone_size: NA
cdr3_nt: TGTGCCAGCAGCTCTAACCTGAACACTGAAGCTTTCTTT
cdr3_aa: CASSSNLNTEAFF

d_call: NA
j_call: TRBJ1-1
v_call: TRBV10-2
clone_size: few
cdr3_nt: TGCGCCAGCAGTGGGACTGAGACTGAAGCTTTCTTT
cdr3_aa: CASSGTETEAFF

d_call: NA
j_call: TRBJ1-2
v_call: TRBV5-1
clone_size: NA
cdr3_nt: TGCGCCAGCAGCCCCATAAGACAGGTCTATGGCTACACCTTC
cdr3_aa: CASSPIRQVYGYTF

d_call: NA
j_call: TRBJ1-2
v_call: TRBV2
clone_size: NA
cdr3_nt: TGTGCCAGCAGTGAAGGAGGGTTAGAGCCTGACGGCTACACCTTC
cdr3_aa: CASSEGGLEPDGYTF

d_call: TRBD1
j_call: TRBJ2-7
v_call: TRBV6-5
clone_size: few
cdr3_nt: TGTGCCAGCAGTAGATCGGGACAGGCGAGCTACGAGCAGTACTTC
cdr3_aa: CASSRSGQASYEQYF

d_call: NA
j_call: TRBJ1-2
v_call: TRBV12-5
clone_size: NA
cdr3_nt: TGTGCTAGTGGTTTGGACAGTTATGGCTACACCTTC
cdr3_aa: CASGLDSYGYTF

d_call: TRBD2
j_call: TRBJ2-5
v_call: TRBV6-1
clone_size: NA
cdr3_nt: TGTGCCAGCAGTGAGGGGTTGAGCGGGGGAGAGACCCAGTACTTC
cdr3_aa: CASSEGLSGGETQYF

d_call: NA
j_call: TRBJ1-3
v_call: TRBV21-1
clone_size: few
cdr3_nt: TGTGCCGCCGCGGCCATATATTTT
cdr3_aa: CAAAAIYF

d_call: TRBD1
j_call: TRBJ2-5
v_call: TRBV7-9
clone_size: NA
cdr3_nt: TGTGCCAGCAGCCCAACAGGGGTGATTAGAGAGACCCAGTACTTC
cdr3_aa: CASSPTGVIRETQYF

d_call: NA
j_call: TRBJ1-4
v_call: TRBV4-1
clone_size: NA
cdr3_nt: TGCGCCAGCAGCCAAGTAATGAGTGCAACTAATGAAAAACTGTTTTTT
cdr3_aa: CASSQVMSATNEKLFF

d_call: TRBD1
j_call: TRBJ2-1
v_call: TRBV29-1
clone_size: NA
cdr3_nt: TGCAGCGTTGAGGGACAGGTGGGCGATGAGCAGTTCTTC
cdr3_aa: CSVEGQVGDEQFF

d_call: TRBD1
j_call: TRBJ1-5
v_call: TRBV19
clone_size: NA
cdr3_nt: TGTGCCAGTAGGGACAGGGGGAGGGCTAGCAATCAGCCCCAGCATTTT
cdr3_aa: CASRDRGRASNQPQHF

d_call: TRBD1
j_call: TRBJ1-2
v_call: TRBV19
clone_size: NA
cdr3_nt: TGTGCCAGTAGTGTTGGAACAGGGGTCTATGGCTACACCTTC
cdr3_aa: CASSVGTGVYGYTF

d_call: NA
j_call: TRBJ2-1
v_call: TRBV29-1
clone_size: NA
cdr3_nt: TGCAGCGTTGGTGGAACGGGGCAGTTCTTC
cdr3_aa: CSVGGTGQFF

d_call: TRBD1
j_call: TRBJ1-3
v_call: TRBV6-1
clone_size: NA
cdr3_nt: TGTGCCAGCAGTGAAACCACGACAGGGTCTGGAAACACCATATATTTT
cdr3_aa: CASSETTTGSGNTIYF

d_call: NA
j_call: TRBJ2-1
v_call: TRBV4-2
clone_size: NA
cdr3_nt: TGTGCCAGCAGCCCCCAGGTTAGCTCCTACAATGAGCAGTTCTTC
cdr3_aa: CASSPQVSSYNEQFF

d_call: NA
j_call: TRBJ2-2
v_call: TRBV9
clone_size: NA
cdr3_nt: TGTGCCAGCAGCCCCAGGAGGGGGGGTGCCGGGGAGCTGTTTTTT
cdr3_aa: CASSPRRGGAGELFF

d_call: TRBD1
j_call: TRBJ2-3
v_call: TRBV18
clone_size: once
cdr3_nt: TGTGCCAGCTCACCGCCCGAGGACAGGGGGAGCGCAGATACGCAGTATTTT
cdr3_aa: CASSPPEDRGSADTQYF

d_call: TRBD1
j_call: TRBJ2-1
v_call: TRBV6-6
clone_size: NA
cdr3_nt: TGTGCCAGTGGAAAACAGGGGGCACGCTCCTACAATGAGCAGTTCTTC
cdr3_aa: CASGKQGARSYNEQFF

d_call: TRBD1
j_call: TRBJ2-1
v_call: TRBV2
clone_size: NA
cdr3_nt: TGTGCCAGCAGTAAGGCAGGGGGCGGCTACAATGAGCAGTTCTTC
cdr3_aa: CASSKAGGGYNEQFF

d_call: TRBD1
j_call: TRBJ2-5
v_call: TRBV7-9
clone_size: once
cdr3_nt: TGTGCCAGCAGCTTAGCACAGGGGCTAGAGACCCAGTACTTC
cdr3_aa: CASSLAQGLETQYF

d_call: NA
j_call: TRBJ1-1
v_call: TRBV5-1
clone_size: NA
cdr3_nt: TGCGCCAGCAGCGCCGACCCCTCGAGGGCTGAAGCTTTCTTT
cdr3_aa: CASSADPSRAEAFF

d_call: TRBD2
j_call: TRBJ2-7
v_call: TRBV7-2
clone_size: NA
cdr3_nt: TGTGCCAGCAGCTTTACTAGCGGGGCCCTGATAACCTACGAGCAGTACTTC
cdr3_aa: CASSFTSGALITYEQYF

d_call: NA
j_call: TRBJ2-7
v_call: TRBV6-6
clone_size: few
cdr3_nt: TGTGCCAGCACCACACTAGCGGCACAGGGGAAATACGAGCAGTACTTC
cdr3_aa: CASTTLAAQGKYEQYF

d_call: NA
j_call: TRBJ1-4
v_call: TRBV5-8
clone_size: NA
cdr3_nt: TGTGCCAGCGAAGGGGGATTGAATGAAAAACTGTTTTTT
cdr3_aa: CASEGGLNEKLFF

d_call: TRBD1
j_call: TRBJ1-4
v_call: TRBV10-3
clone_size: NA
cdr3_nt: TGTGCCATCAGTGGAGGGACAGCCGCTAATGAAAAACTGTTTTTT
cdr3_aa: CAISGGTAANEKLFF